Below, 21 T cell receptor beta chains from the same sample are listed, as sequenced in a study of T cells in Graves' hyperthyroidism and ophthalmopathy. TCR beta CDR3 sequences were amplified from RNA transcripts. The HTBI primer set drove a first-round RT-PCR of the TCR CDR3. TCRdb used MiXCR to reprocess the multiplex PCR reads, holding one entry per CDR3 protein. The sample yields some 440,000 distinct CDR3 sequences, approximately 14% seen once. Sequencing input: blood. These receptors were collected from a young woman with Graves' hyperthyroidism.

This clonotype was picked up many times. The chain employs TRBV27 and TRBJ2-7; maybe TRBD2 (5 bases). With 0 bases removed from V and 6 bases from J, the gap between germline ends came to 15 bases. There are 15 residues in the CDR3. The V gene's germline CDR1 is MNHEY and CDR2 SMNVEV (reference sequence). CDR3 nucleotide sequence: TGTGCCAGCAGTTTATCCGGGAATCCTTACTCCGAGCAGTACTTC. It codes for CASSLSGNPYSEQYF.

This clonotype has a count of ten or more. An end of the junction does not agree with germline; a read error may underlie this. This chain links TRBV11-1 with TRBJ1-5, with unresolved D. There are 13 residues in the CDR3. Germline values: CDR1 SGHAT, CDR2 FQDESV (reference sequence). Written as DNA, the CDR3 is TGTGCCAGCAGCTTGGACTGGGATCAACCCCAGCATTTT. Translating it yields CASSLDWDQPQHF.

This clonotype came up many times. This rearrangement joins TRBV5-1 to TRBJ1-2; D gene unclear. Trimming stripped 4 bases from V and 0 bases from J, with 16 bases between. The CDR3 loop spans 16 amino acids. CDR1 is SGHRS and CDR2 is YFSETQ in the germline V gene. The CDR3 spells CASSSTYSGTNYGYTF. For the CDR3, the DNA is TGCGCCAGCAGCAGTACCTACAGTGGAACTAACTATGGCTACACCTTC.

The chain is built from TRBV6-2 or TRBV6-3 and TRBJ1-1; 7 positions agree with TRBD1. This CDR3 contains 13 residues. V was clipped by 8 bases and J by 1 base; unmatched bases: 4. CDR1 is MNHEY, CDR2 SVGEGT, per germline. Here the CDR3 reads CASQGEPNTEAFF. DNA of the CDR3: TGTGCCAGCCAGGGGGAACCGAACACTGAAGCTTTCTTT.

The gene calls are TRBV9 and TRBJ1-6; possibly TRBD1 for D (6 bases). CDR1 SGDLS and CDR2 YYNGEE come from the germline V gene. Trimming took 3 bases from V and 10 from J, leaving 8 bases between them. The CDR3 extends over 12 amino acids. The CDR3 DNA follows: TGTGCCAGCAGCGAGGGGGGCTCACCCCTCCACTTT. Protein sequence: CASSEGGSPLHF.

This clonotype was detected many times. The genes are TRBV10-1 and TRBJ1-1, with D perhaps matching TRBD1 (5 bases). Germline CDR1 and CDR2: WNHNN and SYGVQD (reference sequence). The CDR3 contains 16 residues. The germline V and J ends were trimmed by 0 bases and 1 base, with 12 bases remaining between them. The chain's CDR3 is CASSESYIRENTEAFF. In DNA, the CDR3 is TGCGCCAGCAGTGAGTCGTATATCAGGGAGAACACTGAAGCTTTCTTT.

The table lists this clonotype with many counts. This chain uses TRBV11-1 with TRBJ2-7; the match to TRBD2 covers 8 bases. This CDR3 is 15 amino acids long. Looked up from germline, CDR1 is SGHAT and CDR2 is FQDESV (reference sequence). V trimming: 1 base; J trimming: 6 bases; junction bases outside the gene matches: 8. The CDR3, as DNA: TGTGCCAGCAGCTTAGACGGGAGGGCCTTCGGCGAGCAGTACTTC. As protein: CASSLDGRAFGEQYF.

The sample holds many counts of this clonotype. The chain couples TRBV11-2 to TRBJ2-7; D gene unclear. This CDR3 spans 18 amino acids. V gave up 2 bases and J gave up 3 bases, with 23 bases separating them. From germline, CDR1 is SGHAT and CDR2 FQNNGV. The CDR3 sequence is CASSLLTVQDGPNYEQYF. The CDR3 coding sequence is TGTGCCAGCAGCTTATTGACGGTCCAGGACGGACCGAACTACGAGCAGTACTTC.

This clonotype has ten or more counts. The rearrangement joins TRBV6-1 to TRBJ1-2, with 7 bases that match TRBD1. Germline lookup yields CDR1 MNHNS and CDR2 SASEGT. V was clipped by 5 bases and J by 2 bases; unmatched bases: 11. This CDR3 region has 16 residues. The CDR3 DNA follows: TGTGCCAGCAGTAACCCCCGGGACAGAAGAAACTATGGCTACACCTTC. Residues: CASSNPRDRRNYGYTF.

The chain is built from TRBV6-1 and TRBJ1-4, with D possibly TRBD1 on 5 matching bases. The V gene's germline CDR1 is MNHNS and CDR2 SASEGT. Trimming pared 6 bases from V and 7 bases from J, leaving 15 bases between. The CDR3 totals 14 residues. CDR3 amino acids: CASRWGRRGEKLFF. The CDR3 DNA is TGTGCCAGCAGGTGGGGCAGACGGGGTGAAAAACTGTTTTTT.

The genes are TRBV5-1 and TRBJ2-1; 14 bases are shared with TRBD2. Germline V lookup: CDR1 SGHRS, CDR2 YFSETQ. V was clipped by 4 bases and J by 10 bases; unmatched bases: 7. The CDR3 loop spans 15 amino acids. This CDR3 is CASSPAGLAGVEQFF. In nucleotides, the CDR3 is TGCGCCAGCAGCCCTGCGGGACTAGCGGGGGTGGAGCAGTTCTTC.

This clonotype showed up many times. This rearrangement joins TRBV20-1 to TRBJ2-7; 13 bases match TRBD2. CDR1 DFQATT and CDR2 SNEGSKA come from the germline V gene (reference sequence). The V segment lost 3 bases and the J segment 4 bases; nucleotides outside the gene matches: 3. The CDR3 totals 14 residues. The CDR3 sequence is CSASPTSGRYEQYF. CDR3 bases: TGCAGTGCTAGTCCGACTAGCGGGAGGTACGAGCAGTACTTC.

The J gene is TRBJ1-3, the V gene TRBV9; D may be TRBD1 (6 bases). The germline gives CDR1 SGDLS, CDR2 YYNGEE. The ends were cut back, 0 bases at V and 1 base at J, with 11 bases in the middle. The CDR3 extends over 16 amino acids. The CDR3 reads CASSVGQVTSGNTIYF. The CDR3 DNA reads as TGTGCCAGCAGCGTAGGACAGGTGACTTCTGGAAACACCATATATTTT.

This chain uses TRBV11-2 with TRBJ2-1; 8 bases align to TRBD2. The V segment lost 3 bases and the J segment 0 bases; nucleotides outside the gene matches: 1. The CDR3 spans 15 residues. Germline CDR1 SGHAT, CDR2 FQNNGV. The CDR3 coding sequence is TGTGCCAGCAGCTTTCGGGGGGGCTCCTACAATGAGCAGTTCTTC. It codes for CASSFRGGSYNEQFF.

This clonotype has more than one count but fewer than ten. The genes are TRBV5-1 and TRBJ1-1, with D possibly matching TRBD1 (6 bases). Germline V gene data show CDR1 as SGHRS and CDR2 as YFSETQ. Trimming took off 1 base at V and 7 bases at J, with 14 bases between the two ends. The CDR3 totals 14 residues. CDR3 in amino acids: CASSLKRGVGEAFF. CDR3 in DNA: TGCGCCAGCAGCTTGAAGAGGGGGGTGGGTGAAGCTTTCTTT.

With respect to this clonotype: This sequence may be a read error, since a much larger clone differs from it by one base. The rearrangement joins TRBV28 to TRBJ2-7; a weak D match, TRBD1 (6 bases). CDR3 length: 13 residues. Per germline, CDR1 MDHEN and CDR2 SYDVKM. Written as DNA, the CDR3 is TGTGCCAGCAAAAGGACAGCCACCTACGAGAAGTACTTC. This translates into CASKRTATYEKYF. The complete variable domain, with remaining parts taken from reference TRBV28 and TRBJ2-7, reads DVKVTQSSRYLVKRTGEKVFLECVQDMDHENMFWYRQDPGLGLRLIYFSYDVKMKEKGDIPEGYSVSREKKERFSLILESASTNQTSMYLCASKRTATYEKYFGPGTRLTVT.

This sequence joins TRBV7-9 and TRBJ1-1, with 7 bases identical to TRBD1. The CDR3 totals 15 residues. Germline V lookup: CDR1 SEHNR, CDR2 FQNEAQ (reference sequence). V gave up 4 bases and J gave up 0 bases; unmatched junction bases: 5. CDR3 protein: CASSSLGQMNTEAFF. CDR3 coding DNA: TGTGCCAGCAGCTCGCTGGGACAGATGAACACTGAAGCTTTCTTT.

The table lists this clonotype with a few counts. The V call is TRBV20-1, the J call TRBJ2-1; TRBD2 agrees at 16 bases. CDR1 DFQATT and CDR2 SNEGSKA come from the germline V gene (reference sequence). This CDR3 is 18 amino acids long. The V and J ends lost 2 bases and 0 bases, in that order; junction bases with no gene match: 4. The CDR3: CSARMGLAGGNSYNEQFF. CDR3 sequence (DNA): TGCAGTGCTAGAATGGGACTAGCGGGAGGGAACTCCTACAATGAGCAGTTCTTC.

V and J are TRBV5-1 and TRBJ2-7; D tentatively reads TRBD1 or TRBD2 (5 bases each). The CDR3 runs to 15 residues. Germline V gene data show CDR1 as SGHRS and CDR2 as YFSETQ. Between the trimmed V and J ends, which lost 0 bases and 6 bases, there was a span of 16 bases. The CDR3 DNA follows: TGCGCCAGCAGCTTGGCCGGGGCCGGGTTGAGCGAGCAGTACTTC. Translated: CASSLAGAGLSEQYF.

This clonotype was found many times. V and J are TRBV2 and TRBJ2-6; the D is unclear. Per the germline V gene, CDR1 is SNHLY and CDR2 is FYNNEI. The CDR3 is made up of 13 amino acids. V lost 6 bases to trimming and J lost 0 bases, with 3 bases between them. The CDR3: CASRDSGANVLTF. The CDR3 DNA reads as TGTGCCAGCAGAGACTCTGGGGCCAACGTCCTGACTTTC.

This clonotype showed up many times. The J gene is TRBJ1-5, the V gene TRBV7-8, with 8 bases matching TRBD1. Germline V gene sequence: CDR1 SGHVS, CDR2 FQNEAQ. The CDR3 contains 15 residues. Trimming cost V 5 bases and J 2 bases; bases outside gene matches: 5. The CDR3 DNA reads TGTGCCAGCAGCCCCATGACAGGGGGCAATCAGCCCCAGCATTTT. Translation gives CASSPMTGGNQPQHF.